The entry that follows covers one TCR beta chain sequence. The entry originates in a study of blood T cell repertoires in COVID-19. Study-wide context: The cDNA or gDNA used as material had been derived from T cells, B-cell-depleted T cells, or PBMCs.

Per the original data handling: From reference gene primer amplification, estimates of nucleated cell counts were derived. This table comes from immunoSEQ multiplex PCR, and its TCRdb copy is limited to in-frame clones, with some not included. D and trimming come from the DNA, and the V and J calls and clone size come from that table. The sample consists of around 340,000 clones, roughly 85% of them appearing once. V lost 6 bases to trimming and J lost 2 bases, with 13 bases between them. Per germline, CDR1 MRHNA and CDR2 SNTAGT. This CDR3 is built from 14 residues. Recruitment covered about two dozen US areas and drew participants whose ages spanned about 18 to 89 years. Participants' own reports of clinical history determined their cohort assignment.

V and J are TRBV6-4 and TRBJ1-1, with a weak D call TRBD1 (6 bases). Input material: PBMCs or T cells enriched from blood (not recorded which). The sequence derives from a middle-aged woman with acute COVID-19. DNA for the CDR3: TGTGCCAGCAGGATGGACAGCGTTAACACTGAAGCTTTCTTT. Translation gives CASRMDSVNTEAFF.